This TCR beta chain was profiled in a study of T-cell memory formation after mild COVID-19. General study results and limits: Clones shrinking between day 15 and 85 showed a balanced CD4/CD8 split, and those that grew later tilted toward CD4+.

This clonotype was seen more than once but under ten times. Antigen: not known. This CDR3 contains 14 residues. V was pared by 6 bases and J by 2 bases, with 12 bases between. 5'RACE primed at constant segments yielded TCR alpha and TCR beta cDNA libraries bearing sample barcodes and UMIs. TCRdb reprocessed the 5' RACE reads via MiXCR and lists one record per CDR3 protein. The table has roughly 400,000 distinct CDR3 sequences, about a sixth seen once. Sequencing used PBMCs or a T cell subset sorted from them (not recorded which). The sequence was obtained from a man aged 18-30 years who had mild COVID-19 (a few samples of this study predate the infection). Cell type and time point are not known. The chain links TRBV12-3 or TRBV12-4 to TRBJ2-3; TRBD1 might be the D (6 bases). CDR3 in amino acids: CASRPGQHTDTQYF. CDR3 bases: TGTGCCAGCAGACCGGGACAACACACAGATACGCAGTATTTT.